This T cell receptor beta chain was documented in a study of blood T cell repertoires in COVID-19. Overall study context: PBMCs, B-cell-depleted T cells, or T cells provided the cDNA or gDNA that made up the material.

CDR1 is KGHSY and CDR2 is FQNENV in the germline V gene. V dropped 1 base and J dropped 4 bases, with 11 bases sitting between them. This CDR3 is 14 amino acids long. How the authors handled the data: The authors estimated nucleated cell counts from reference gene primer amplification. Sequencing used immunoSEQ multiplex PCR; TCRdb keeps in-frame clones, though not all of them. V and J calls and clone size are as listed in that table; D and trimming were resolved from the DNA. The top ten clones hold approximately 10% of a sample with about 160,000 clones, 75% to 85% of them seen once. This clonotype was obtained from a human donor in a cohort sampled during active COVID-19. The sequencing sample was made of peripheral blood. This chain connects TRBV16 to TRBJ2-7, with D unresolved. The CDR3 here is CASSQFTPDYEQYF. The CDR3 bases are TGTGCCAGCAGCCAATTCACCCCAGATTACGAGCAGTACTTC.